Presented here are 18 T cell receptor beta chains from one specimen sequenced in a study of T-cell memory formation after mild COVID-19. TCRdb processed the 5' RACE reads anew with MiXCR; each CDR3 protein has one entry. The top ten clones hold about 23% of a sample with 170,000 or so distinct CDR3 sequences, around a fifth of them seen once. Material for sequencing was PBMCs or a T cell subset sorted from them (not recorded which). These receptors all come from an adult woman who had mild COVID-19 (a few samples of this study predate the infection). Cell type and time point are not known.

In this sample, this clonotype turned up a few times. The chain uses TRBV5-5 and TRBJ1-2; no clear D gene. The length of the CDR3 is 14 residues. The germline CDR1 and CDR2 sequences are SGHKS and YYEKEE (reference sequence). Trimming stripped 0 bases from V and 4 bases from J, with 10 bases between. The CDR3 DNA reads TGTGCCAGCAGCTTGGCGGGCCCAATCTATGGCTACACCTTC. Residues: CASSLAGPIYGYTF. The full variable domain, in which reference TRBV5-5 and TRBJ1-2 provide the parts outside the CDR3, is DAGVTQSPTHLIKTRGQQVTLRCSPISGHKSVSWYQQVLGQGPQFIFQYYEKEERGRGNFPDRFSARQFPNYSSELNVNALLLGDSALYLCASSLAGPIYGYTFGSGTRLTVV.

This clonotype was seen only a few times. The rearrangement uses TRBV5-6 and TRBJ2-7; maybe TRBD2 (6 bases). There are 15 residues in the CDR3. V gave up 4 bases and J gave up 5 bases, with 19 bases separating them. Germline V gives CDR1 SGHDT, CDR2 YYEEEE. CDR3 DNA: TGTGCCAGCAGCCCCGATGACGGGGGTCGCCACGAGCAGTACTTC. Translating gives CASSPDDGGRHEQYF. The whole variable domain, remainder taken from reference TRBV5-6 and TRBJ2-7, is DAGVTQSPTHLIKTRGQQVTLRCSPKSGHDTVSWYQQALGQGPQFIFQYYEEEERQRGNFPDRFSGHQFPNYSSELNVNALLLGDSALYLCASSPDDGGRHEQYFGPGTRLTVT.

This clonotype was counted between two and nine times. The V and J genes are TRBV5-1 and TRBJ1-1; tentative D call: TRBD1 (5 bases). CDR1 SGHRS and CDR2 YFSETQ come from the germline V gene. Trimming removed 0 bases from V and 3 bases from J, with 15 bases in between. The CDR3 runs to 16 residues. The CDR3 is CASSLVPGTWDTEAFF. DNA for the CDR3: TGCGCCAGCAGCTTGGTTCCGGGGACCTGGGACACTGAAGCTTTCTTT.

This clonotype was seen only a few times. The chain is built from TRBV5-1 and TRBJ2-7; D is perhaps TRBD1 (5 bases). The germline CDR1 and CDR2 sequences are SGHRS and YFSETQ. Trimming removed 1 base at V and 0 bases at J, with 11 bases between. This CDR3 has 15 residues. The CDR3 here is CASSLTGLSSYEQYF. CDR3 sequence (DNA): TGCGCCAGCAGCTTGACAGGCCTGAGCTCCTACGAGCAGTACTTC.

J is TRBJ2-1 and V is TRBV5-4, with TRBD2 matching 12 bases. The CDR3 is 16 residues long. After removal of 6 bases from V and 0 bases from J, the junction contained 4 bases not matched to a gene. Germline V gene data show CDR1 as SGHNT and CDR2 as YYREEE (reference sequence). The CDR3 DNA reads TGTGCCAGCAACCCGACTAGCGGGAGCTCCTACAATGAGCAGTTCTTC. This translates into CASNPTSGSSYNEQFF.

This clonotype has a handful of counts. The chain combines TRBV7-9 with TRBJ1-1; D gene ambiguous. This CDR3 has 11 residues. V lost 3 bases and J 6 bases, leaving 5 bases between the germline ends. Per the germline V gene, CDR1 is SEHNR and CDR2 is FQNEAQ (reference sequence). The DNA of the CDR3 is TGTGCCAGCAGCTTTGGCTCTGAAGCTTTCTTT. This codes for CASSFGSEAFF.

This clonotype appeared a few times. The genes are TRBV25-1 and TRBJ1-1; TRBD1 matches at 8 bases. CDR3 length: 15 amino acids. The ends lost 4 bases at V and 4 bases at J; junction bases unmatched: 8. Germline V gene data show CDR1 as MGHDK and CDR2 as SYGVNS. The CDR3 DNA reads TGTGCCAGCAGTGCTGGGACAGGTTTATTCACTGAAGCTTTCTTT. Translating it yields CASSAGTGLFTEAFF.

This clonotype was observed a handful of times. This may be a read error, as it is one base from a much larger clone. The J gene is TRBJ1-1, the V gene TRBV6-5; D is unresolved. Looked up from germline, CDR1 is MNHEY and CDR2 is SVGAGI. V lost 2 bases and J 1 base, leaving 5 bases between the germline ends. The CDR3 runs to 13 residues. The CDR3 loop reads CASSYQENTEAFF. In nucleotides, the CDR3 is TGTGCCAGCAGTTACCAGGAGAACACTGAAGCTTTCTTT.

The table lists this clonotype with a count of one. This chain joins TRBV20-1 and TRBJ2-7, with 9 bases lining up with TRBD2. Germline trimming cut 5 bases from V and 4 bases from J; bases unmatched to any gene: 12. Germline assignment: CDR1 DFQATT and CDR2 SNEGSKA (reference sequence). The CDR3 totals 15 residues. In DNA, the CDR3 is TGCAGTGCTGCGCTGGAGCGGGAGGCCGAATACGAGCAGTACTTC. This sequence encodes CSAALEREAEYEQYF.

The rearrangement uses TRBV12-3 or TRBV12-4 and TRBJ2-3, with a tentative D call TRBD2 (6 bases). Trimming took 2 bases from V and 5 from J, leaving 14 bases between them. The CDR3 sequence is 15 residues long. The CDR3 DNA reads TGTGCCAGCAGTTTACCTGTGGGGGGAGGAGATACGCAGTATTTT. Protein: CASSLPVGGGDTQYF.

The CDR3 sequence is CASSSLAGANNEQFF. As DNA, the CDR3 is TGTGCCAGCAGCTCCTTAGCGGGGGCAAACAATGAGCAGTTCTTC. The chain joins TRBV11-2 to TRBJ2-1; 9 nucleotides line up with TRBD2. Germline trimming cut 4 bases from V and 5 bases from J; bases unmatched to any gene: 6. The germline gives CDR1 SGHAT, CDR2 FQNNGV. The CDR3 contains 15 residues.

This clonotype was counted many times. The V gene is TRBV5-1, the J gene TRBJ2-1, with D unresolved. Germline assignment: CDR1 SGHRS and CDR2 YFSETQ. CDR3 length: 15 amino acids. Trimming left V 2 bases short and J 0 bases short, with 9 bases between. The CDR3 loop reads CASSLVEPSYNEQFF. The CDR3 coding sequence is TGCGCCAGCAGCTTAGTAGAGCCCTCCTACAATGAGCAGTTCTTC.

This rearrangement joins TRBV9 to TRBJ1-5; D perhaps matches TRBD1 (5 bases). This CDR3 is 16 amino acids long. V was shortened by 4 bases and J by 4 bases, with 18 bases between the two germline ends. The germline gives CDR1 SGDLS, CDR2 YYNGEE. In nucleotides, the CDR3 is TGTGCCAGCAGCCCTAGGCGGGGGGGGGAGAATCAGCCCCAGCATTTT. Amino acid sequence: CASSPRRGGENQPQHF.

This clonotype has only a few counts. The chain recombines TRBV7-9 with TRBJ2-3, with a tentative D call TRBD2 (5 bases). CDR3 length: 14 amino acids. Germline V gives CDR1 SEHNR, CDR2 FQNEAQ (reference sequence). The V and J ends lost 8 bases and 2 bases respectively, with 14 bases between them. The CDR3 nucleotides read TGTGCCAGCGTCAGAGGGCCTTACACAGATACGCAGTATTTT. It is translated as CASVRGPYTDTQYF.

This chain links TRBV25-1 with TRBJ2-7; tentatively, D is TRBD2 (5 bases). The J call is in doubt because the DNA end fits TRBJ2-1 better. CDR3 length: 15 residues. Germline V gene sequence: CDR1 MGHDK, CDR2 SYGVNS. The CDR3 sequence: CASSDRRFGSYEQFF. The CDR3 coding sequence is TGTGCCAGCAGTGATCGGAGGTTCGGCTCCTACGAGCAGTTCTTC.

The chain has TRBV6-1 and TRBJ1-1; 7 bases are shared with TRBD1. The CDR3 runs 18 residues. Germline assignment: CDR1 MNHNS and CDR2 SASEGT. The junction had 15 bases not matched to a gene; V was cut back by 4 bases and J by 1 base. CDR3 sequence reads: CASSGPPEDRQPNTEAFF. For the CDR3, the DNA is TGTGCCAGCAGTGGCCCCCCGGAGGACAGGCAACCGAACACTGAAGCTTTCTTT.

CDR3: CASSQDFQGEVYGYTF. DNA for the CDR3: TGCGCCAGCAGCCAAGATTTTCAGGGGGAGGTCTATGGCTACACCTTC. The chain uses TRBV4-1 and TRBJ1-2, with TRBD1 identical over 7 bases. With 0 bases clipped from V and 4 bases from J, the junction kept 8 bases outside the gene matches. Germline V gives CDR1 MGHRA, CDR2 YSYEKL. This CDR3 is built from 16 residues.

The chain employs TRBV19 and TRBJ2-7; D perhaps matches TRBD2 (5 bases). From germline, CDR1 is LNHDA and CDR2 SQIVND (reference sequence). This CDR3 has 14 residues. V was cut by 4 bases and J by 0 bases, with 10 bases left in between. CDR3 bases: TGTGCCAGTAGTAAGTGGGAGTCCTCCTACGAGCAGTACTTC. Its translation: CASSKWESSYEQYF. Filled out from reference TRBV19 and TRBJ2-7, the complete variable domain reads DGGITQSPKYLFRKEGQNVTLSCEQNLNHDAMYWYRQDPGQGLRLIYYSQIVNDFQKGDIAEGYSVSREKKESFPLTVTSAQKNPTAFYLCASSKWESSYEQYFGPGTRLTVT.